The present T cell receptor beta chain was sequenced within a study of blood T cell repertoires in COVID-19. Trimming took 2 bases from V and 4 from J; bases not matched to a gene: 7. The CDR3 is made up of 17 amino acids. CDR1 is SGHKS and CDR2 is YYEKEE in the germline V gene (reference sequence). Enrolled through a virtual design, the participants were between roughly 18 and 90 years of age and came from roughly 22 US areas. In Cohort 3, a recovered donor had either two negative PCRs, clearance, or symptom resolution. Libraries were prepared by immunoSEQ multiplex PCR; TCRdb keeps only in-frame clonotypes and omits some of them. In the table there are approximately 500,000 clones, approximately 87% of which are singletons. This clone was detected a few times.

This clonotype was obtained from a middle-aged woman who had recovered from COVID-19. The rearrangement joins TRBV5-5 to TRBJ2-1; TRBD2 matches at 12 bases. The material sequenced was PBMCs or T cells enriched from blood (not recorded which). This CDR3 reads CASSFSLLAGGYNEQFF. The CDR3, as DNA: TGTGCCAGCAGCTTTTCTCTACTAGCGGGAGGATACAATGAGCAGTTCTTC.